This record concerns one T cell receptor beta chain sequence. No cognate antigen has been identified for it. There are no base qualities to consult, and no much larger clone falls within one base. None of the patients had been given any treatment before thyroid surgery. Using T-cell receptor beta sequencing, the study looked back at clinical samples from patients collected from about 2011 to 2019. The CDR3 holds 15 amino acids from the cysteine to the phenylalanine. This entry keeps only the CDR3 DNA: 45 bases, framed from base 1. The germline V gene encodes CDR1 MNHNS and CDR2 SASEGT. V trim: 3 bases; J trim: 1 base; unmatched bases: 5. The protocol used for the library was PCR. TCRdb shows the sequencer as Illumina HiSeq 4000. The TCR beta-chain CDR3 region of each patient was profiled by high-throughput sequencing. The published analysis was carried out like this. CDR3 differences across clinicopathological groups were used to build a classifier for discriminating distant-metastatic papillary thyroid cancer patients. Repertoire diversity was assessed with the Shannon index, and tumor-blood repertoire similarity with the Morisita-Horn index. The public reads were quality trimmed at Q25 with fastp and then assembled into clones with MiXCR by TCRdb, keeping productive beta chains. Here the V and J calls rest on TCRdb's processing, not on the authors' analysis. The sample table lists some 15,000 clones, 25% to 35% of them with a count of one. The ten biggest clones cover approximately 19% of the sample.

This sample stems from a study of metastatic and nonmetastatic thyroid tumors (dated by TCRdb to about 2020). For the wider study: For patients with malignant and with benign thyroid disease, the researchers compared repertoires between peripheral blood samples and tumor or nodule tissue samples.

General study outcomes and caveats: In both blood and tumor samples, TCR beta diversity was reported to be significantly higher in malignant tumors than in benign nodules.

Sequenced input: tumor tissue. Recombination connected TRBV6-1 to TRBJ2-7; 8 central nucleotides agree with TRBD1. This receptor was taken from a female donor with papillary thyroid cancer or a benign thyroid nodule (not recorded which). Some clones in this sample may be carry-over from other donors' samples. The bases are TGTGCCAGCAGTGATCCGGGACAGGAATCCTACGAGCAGTACTTC. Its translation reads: CASSDPGQESYEQYF.